These T cell receptor beta chains were read from a single sample in a study of blood T cells in healthy people across ages. TCRdb independently ran MiXCR on the 5' RACE reads; one entry per CDR3 protein. The sample consists of about 770,000 distinct CDR3 sequences, under 55% of them appearing once. Sample: blood. The receptor set was obtained from a man aged 60 to 69 in good health. CDR3s leave out the opening cysteine and the closing phenylalanine or tryptophan. Fields, in order: J gene, V gene, CDR3 protein.

TRBJ2-1,TRBV7-3,ASSSHSGDNEQF
TRBJ2-7,TRBV7-8,ASSSLRVNYEQY
TRBJ2-1,TRBV9,ASSVVGGGTGSNEQF
TRBJ2-1,TRBV5-1,ASSLIGGSYNEQF
TRBJ2-3,TRBV3-1,ASSQDRGGLTSTDTQY
TRBJ1-2,TRBV4-1,ASSQALRDRTNYGYT
TRBJ2-7,TRBV5-1,ASSGDFSGVSYEQY
TRBJ2-1,TRBV20-1,SAPSAVPFDNEQF
TRBJ1-1,TRBV6-1,ASRRGELNTEAF
TRBJ1-5,TRBV9,ASSVEGDSNQPQH
TRBJ1-1,TRBV4-3,ASSQDRTNTEAF
TRBJ1-1,TRBV25-1,ASRDWDSTEAF
TRBJ1-4,TRBV12-3/TRBV12-4,ASSPEEKLF
TRBJ2-1,TRBV20-1,SAGRGSYNEQF
TRBJ2-1,TRBV3-1,ASSTRGGAIYNEQF
TRBJ1-1,TRBV3-1,ASSQDMVAEAF
TRBJ2-5,TRBV5-1,ASSLNPPETQY
TRBJ2-7,TRBV6-2/TRBV6-3,ASTPSRGDYEQY
TRBJ1-5,TRBV7-2,ASRTGGSSNQPQH
TRBJ2-1,TRBV6-2/TRBV6-3,ASSYEVGNEQF
TRBJ1-2,TRBV7-8,ASSLDRGTGVGGYT
TRBJ2-5,TRBV20-1,SARGPLPVETQY